The 14 T cell receptor beta chains in this list originate from one sample, sequenced in a study of blood T cell repertoires in COVID-19. Here immunoSEQ multiplex PCR was the method, and the copy in TCRdb shows in-frame clones only, minus some. The repertoire holds fewer than 350,000 clones, about 83% seen once, with approximately 5.7% in the top ten. The sequenced material came from PBMCs or T cells enriched from blood (not recorded which). Receptor source: a woman in her 40s who had recovered from COVID-19.

The genes are TRBV7-2 and TRBJ2-2; 7 nucleotides agree with TRBD1. This CDR3 contains 15 residues. The V and J ends lost 2 bases and 6 bases, in that order; junction bases with no gene match: 6. Germline CDR1 is SGHTA and CDR2 is FQGNSA. Here the CDR3 DNA reads TGTGCCAGCAGCTTACAACAGGGGACGGCCGGGGAGCTGTTTTTT. Translating it yields CASSLQQGTAGELFF.

In its sample, this clone was seen many times. This sequence joins TRBV5-4 and TRBJ1-3; TRBD1 might be the D (6 bases). Germline V lookup: CDR1 SGHNT, CDR2 YYREEE (reference sequence). Trimming removed 4 bases from V and 4 bases from J, with 9 bases in between. The CDR3 has 13 amino acids. In nucleotides, the CDR3 is TGTGCCAGCAGCCGCGACAGGGGAAACACCATATATTTT. It codes for CASSRDRGNTIYF.

A few counts support this clone. This rearrangement joins TRBV4-3 to TRBJ2-5; TRBD2 matches at 13 bases. After removal of 0 bases from V and 5 bases from J, the junction contained 18 bases not matched to a gene. The CDR3 loop spans 21 amino acids. CDR1 is LGHNA and CDR2 is YSLEER in the germline V gene. CDR3 region: CASSQDFLGKTSGRAGETQYF. In DNA, the CDR3 is TGCGCCAGCAGCCAAGATTTTTTGGGGAAAACTAGCGGGAGGGCCGGGGAGACCCAGTACTTC.

This sequence joins TRBV12-3 or TRBV12-4 and TRBJ2-7; D not resolved. This CDR3 spans 13 amino acids. V lost 8 bases and J 4 bases, leaving 15 bases between the germline ends. The CDR3 spells CASLDSLLYEQYF. CDR3 DNA: TGTGCCAGCCTTGACTCTTTACTTTACGAGCAGTACTTC.

The V call is TRBV11-2, the J call TRBJ2-3, with 7 nucleotides matching TRBD1. CDR3 size: 16 residues. Unmatched junction bases numbered 9, after V lost 4 bases and J lost 2 bases. Per germline, CDR1 SGHAT and CDR2 FQNNGV. CDR3 in amino acids: CASSSERQGPTDTQYF. The DNA of the CDR3 is TGTGCCAGCAGCTCGGAACGACAGGGACCCACAGATACGCAGTATTTT.

The rearrangement joins TRBV7-9 to TRBJ2-7; TRBD1 agrees at 7 bases. Germline V gives CDR1 SEHNR, CDR2 FQNEAQ (reference sequence). The CDR3 runs 12 residues. The V and J ends lost 4 bases and 7 bases, in that order; junction bases with no gene match: 4. CDR3 protein: CASSSAGGEQYF. Here the CDR3 DNA reads TGTGCCAGCAGCTCGGCAGGGGGAGAGCAGTACTTC.

This sequence joins TRBV28 and TRBJ2-1; D possibly corresponds to TRBD1 (6 bases). CDR3 length: 16 amino acids. V was pared by 5 bases and J by 0 bases, with 14 bases between. The germline CDR1 and CDR2 sequences are MDHEN and SYDVKM. The CDR3 DNA reads as TGTGCCAGCAGTCCATGGACAGCGAGCTCCTACAATGAGCAGTTCTTC. Translation gives CASSPWTASSYNEQFF.

This clone was picked up one time. This chain connects TRBV6-2 or TRBV6-3 to TRBJ2-7, with TRBD2 matching over 13 bases. The length of the CDR3 is 16 residues. Germline-derived CDR1 and CDR2 are MNHEY and SVGEGT. After removal of 2 bases from V and 6 bases from J, the junction contained 7 bases not matched to a gene. The CDR3 reads CASSYPTSGRAPEQYF. The CDR3 DNA is TGTGCCAGCAGTTACCCTACTAGCGGGAGGGCCCCCGAGCAGTACTTC.

The rearrangement links TRBV28 to TRBJ2-7; possibly TRBD2 for D (6 bases). V lost 4 bases to trimming and J lost 3 bases, with 10 bases between them. The CDR3 sequence is 13 residues long. Germline V gene sequence: CDR1 MDHEN, CDR2 SYDVKM. The CDR3, as DNA: TGTGCCAGCAGTTCGGGGGATCTCTACGAGCAGTACTTC. This encodes CASSSGDLYEQYF.

V usage is TRBV2 and J usage is TRBJ2-2; 8 nucleotides line up with TRBD2. This CDR3 has 16 amino acids. J gave up 2 bases and V 6 bases, and 8 bases lay outside the gene matches. The germline gives CDR1 SNHLY, CDR2 FYNNEI. CDR3 amino acids: CASSPTSGVNTGELFF. The CDR3 DNA reads TGTGCCAGCAGCCCTACTAGCGGAGTTAACACCGGGGAGCTGTTTTTT.

The chain carries TRBV24-1 and TRBJ2-2, with D unclear. This CDR3 has 14 residues. Germline assignment: CDR1 KGHDR and CDR2 SFDVKD. V was shortened by 10 bases and J by 1 base, with 12 bases between the two germline ends. CDR3 sequence (DNA): TGTGCCACTGGTGGTAGCTTGAACACCGGGGAGCTGTTTTTT. Translated, it gives CATGGSLNTGELFF.

For the CDR3, the DNA is TGTGCCAGCTCACCACCGCTACTAGCGGGAGCCAAAAACATTCAGTACTTC. Amino acids: CASSPPLLAGAKNIQYF. The chain is built from TRBV18 and TRBJ2-4; 9 bases fit TRBD2. This CDR3 spans 17 amino acids. Trimming removed 0 bases from V and 0 bases from J; junction bases left unmatched: 3. The germline V gene has CDR1 KGHSH and CDR2 LQKENI.

The chain couples TRBV12-3 or TRBV12-4 to TRBJ1-5; 8 bases align to TRBD1. With V trimmed by 4 bases and J by 11 bases, 1 base remained unmatched. CDR3 length equals 11 residues. The CDR3 reads CASSSQGAQHF. The CDR3 bases are TGTGCCAGCAGTTCACAGGGGGCCCAGCATTTT.

Only one count was recorded for this clone. The V and J genes are TRBV27 and TRBJ2-1; TRBD1 agrees at 10 bases. Trimming took 2 bases from V and 7 from J; bases not matched to a gene: 2. This CDR3 is 14 amino acids long. Germline V gives CDR1 MNHEY, CDR2 SMNVEV (reference sequence). CDR3 loop: CASSLGQGGNEQFF. CDR3 sequence (DNA): TGTGCCAGCAGTTTAGGACAGGGGGGAAATGAGCAGTTCTTC.